Below are 13 T cell receptor beta chains sequenced from a single sample in a study of T-cell memory formation after mild COVID-19. TCRdb re-derived calls from the 5' RACE reads in MiXCR, one entry per CDR3 protein. This table has approximately 110,000 distinct CDR3 sequences, roughly 20% appearing once. The sample was PBMCs or a T cell subset sorted from them (not recorded which). All receptors derive from a man between 18 and 29 years old who had mild COVID-19 (a few samples of this study predate the infection). Cell type and time point are not known.

This clonotype was counted between two and nine times. The chain links TRBV4-3 to TRBJ2-1; 10 nucleotides agree with TRBD2. J lost 7 bases, V lost 0 bases, and 9 bases had no gene match. CDR3 length: 17 residues. From germline, CDR1 is LGHNA and CDR2 YSLEER. CDR3 coding DNA: TGCGCCAGCAGCCAAGATGTGGCTAGCGGGGGAGAGAATGAGCAGTTCTTC. The encoded protein is CASSQDVASGGENEQFF.

There are a few counts of this clonotype. This chain connects TRBV15 to TRBJ2-2; possibly TRBD1 or TRBD2 for D (5 bases each). This CDR3 comprises 12 residues. The germline V and J ends were trimmed by 8 bases and 6 bases, with 10 bases remaining between them. From germline, CDR1 is LNHNV and CDR2 YYDKDF (reference sequence). The DNA of the CDR3 is TGTGCCACCCTTTCGGGGCCCGGGGAGCTGTTTTTT. Residues: CATLSGPGELFF.

CDR3 sequence: CSVGTGVNGYTF. The CDR3 coding sequence is TGCAGCGTTGGGACAGGGGTAAATGGCTACACCTTC. The rearrangement links TRBV29-1 to TRBJ1-2; 9 nucleotides match TRBD1. V lost 4 bases, J lost 6 bases, and 3 bases stayed unmatched. CDR3 size: 12 residues. Looked up from germline, CDR1 is SQVTM and CDR2 is ANQGSEA.

This rearrangement joins TRBV4-3 to TRBJ2-2; no clear D gene. This CDR3 has 16 residues. Trimming left V 0 bases short and J 3 bases short, with 11 bases between. Germline lookup yields CDR1 LGHNA and CDR2 YSLEER. CDR3 coding DNA: TGCGCCAGCAGCCAAGATCTCTGGAGCTACACCGGGGAGCTGTTTTTT. It yields the protein CASSQDLWSYTGELFF.

This clonotype has just a few counts. This chain joins TRBV9 and TRBJ1-2; possibly TRBD1 for D (6 bases). Germline V CDR1 and CDR2: SGDLS, YYNGEE. V dropped 3 bases and J dropped 3 bases, with 15 bases sitting between them. The CDR3 is 15 residues long. The CDR3 is CASSDPQAGDYGYTF. As DNA, the CDR3 is TGTGCCAGCAGCGATCCCCAGGCAGGGGACTATGGCTACACCTTC.

A few counts support this clonotype. This sequence joins TRBV29-1 and TRBJ2-1; 11 positions match TRBD2. V lost 2 bases to trimming and J lost 4 bases; unmatched junction nucleotides: 4. Germline CDR1 reads SQVTM; CDR2 reads ANQGSEA. The CDR3 is 15 amino acids. The CDR3 loop reads CSVEFPSGGYNEQFF. The CDR3 nucleotides are TGCAGCGTTGAATTTCCTAGCGGGGGGTACAATGAGCAGTTCTTC.

This CDR3 reads CASSQEAGAQETQYF. The CDR3 DNA follows: TGTGCCAGCAGCCAGGAGGCAGGGGCGCAAGAGACCCAGTACTTC. This chain connects TRBV12-3 or TRBV12-4 to TRBJ2-5; D is possibly TRBD1 (6 bases). V was shortened by 6 bases and J by 2 bases, with 16 bases between the two germline ends. This CDR3 is built from 15 residues.

In this sample, this clonotype turned up a few times. The J gene is TRBJ2-5, the V gene TRBV15, with a possible D match to TRBD1 (5 bases). V was pared by 4 bases and J by 5 bases, with 23 bases between. The CDR3 runs to 17 residues. In germline, CDR1 is LNHNV, CDR2 YYDKDF (reference sequence). In DNA, the CDR3 is TGTGCCACCAGCATTGGACAAGGCGAAGCCCCGCGGGAGACCCAGTACTTC. It yields the protein CATSIGQGEAPRETQYF.

This clonotype has just a few counts. The CDR3 coding sequence is TGTGCCAGCAGTCTCCAGGGTGACTATGGCTACACCTTC. Translating it yields CASSLQGDYGYTF. V usage is TRBV25-1 and J usage is TRBJ1-2, with a weak D call TRBD1 (5 bases). In germline, CDR1 is MGHDK, CDR2 SYGVNS. The CDR3 spans 13 residues. The V end was cut by 5 bases, the J end by 3 bases, with 10 bases between.

The chain combines TRBV4-1 with TRBJ2-3, with TRBD2 as a possible D gene (6 bases). The CDR3 spans 15 residues. CDR1 and CDR2 (germline): MGHRA, YSYEKL. V was pared by 4 bases and J by 2 bases, with 13 bases between. The CDR3: CASSRSGGTTDTQYF. CDR3 in DNA: TGCGCCAGCAGCCGTAGTGGGGGGACCACAGATACGCAGTATTTT.

The V and J genes are TRBV6-5 and TRBJ2-3; no definite D call. The CDR3 sequence is 13 residues long. Trimming removed 5 bases at V and 2 bases at J, with 8 bases between. The V gene's germline CDR1 is MNHEY and CDR2 SVGAGI. CDR3 sequence: CASSPITTDTQYF. The CDR3 nucleotides read TGTGCCAGCAGTCCAATAACCACAGATACGCAGTATTTT.

The chain has TRBV7-7 and TRBJ1-6, with 7 bases identical to TRBD1. The CDR3 covers 15 residues. V dropped 2 bases and J dropped 7; count of bases not matched to a gene: 5. The V gene's germline CDR1 is SSHAT and CDR2 FNYEAQ (reference sequence). CDR3 in DNA: TGTGCCAGCAGCTTAAGGGACAGAAGAAATTCACCCCTCCACTTT. Its protein product is CASSLRDRRNSPLHF.

This clonotype has more than one count but fewer than ten. The chain is built from TRBV4-3 and TRBJ2-7, with TRBD1 matching 8 bases. The CDR3 spans 13 residues. V was clipped by 4 bases and J by 6 bases; unmatched bases: 5. From germline, CDR1 is LGHNA and CDR2 YSLEER. CDR3 nucleotide sequence: TGCGCCAGCAGCCGGACAGGGTTATCCGAGCAGTACTTC. This gives the protein CASSRTGLSEQYF.